This paragraph reports one T cell receptor beta chain. This clonotype was counted at least ten times. The antigen it recognizes is unknown. The record has no base qualities; no much larger clone is one base away. Libraries of naive CD8 T cells were generated from roughly 18,000 to 920,000 sorted cells, with 10%, 30% or 50% of the purified RNA used. Naive CD8 T cells were FACS-sorted as CD8+CD4-CCR7+CD45RA+ on a BD FACSAria II into RLT Plus buffer. Detection sensitivity was tested by spiking Jurkat RNA equal to about 10 TCR copies' worth into samples containing about 19,000-1,000,000 naive CD8 T cells. CD8 T cells were enriched using RosetteSep CD8+ T Cell Enrichment Cocktail and Ficoll-Paque, and the enriched cells then underwent ACK red cell lysis. Library construction relied on PCR. TCRdb lists the instrument as NextSeq 500. Bulk TCR libraries were prepared as previously described, using TCR primers listed in Table S5. The Qiagen AllPrep DNA/RNA kit was used to purify total RNA. Before analysis, reads from multiple sequencing runs of the same library were pooled. Regarding the original processing steps: Reads were retained only if an exact TCR constant sequence was present, and the retained reads were trimmed to 150 nt and grouped according to their 12-nt molecular barcodes. Within each barcode group, reads were sub-clustered at a 15% Levenshtein threshold, and quality-weighted consensus sequences were built per RNA molecule. Non-functional sequences were discarded, and so were lower-count sequences lying one edit away from another sequence. Based on a fit of two negative binomial distributions, barcode sub-clusters having less than 20% of the maximum read count were discarded. TCRdb redid the processing of the public reads, applying fastp at Q25 and MiXCR, and retained in-frame beta chains. Identical CDR3 protein sequences are pooled into one entry, listed with their most common genes and DNA. The V and J calls were not made by the authors but by TCRdb's processing. The sample includes 100,000 or so distinct CDR3 sequences, with 30% to 45% observed a single time. About 9.1% of the sample comes from the top ten.

The entry originates in a study of molecular identifiers for immune sequencing clone quantification (dated by TCRdb to between 2017 and 2018). About the investigation overall: For a replicate experiment, the RNA from either 20,000 or 100,000 naive CD8 T cells was divided into five aliquots, and four of those aliquots went on to sequencing. CD8 T cells were used in a methods study to benchmark molecular-identifier clustering-based TCR repertoire sequencing (MIDCIRS) and TCR RNA copy counting. Overall study results and their limits: Modeling indicated approximately 2.7 TCR RNA copies recovered per cell, compared with about 9.7 by digital PCR, which implies a capture efficiency of 25% to 35%. When barcode sub-clustering was omitted, TCR diversity was inflated by chimeric consensus sequences, with chimeras reaching as high as 47%. In CMV-specific effector cells, over 97% of molecules were held by clones above 20 RNA copies, whereas under 1% of molecules were held by such clones in naive cells. Naive libraries contained spiked-in Jurkat TCR RNA (around ten copies' worth), which is not part of the donor repertoire. Spiked-in Jurkat TCR RNA equal to a single cell's worth was reported to be detectable even within one million naive CD8 T cells. Highly expanded clone sizes could be underestimated if identical TCR molecules share a barcode.

Relative to germline, V is 3 bases shorter and J is 3 bases shorter, with 15 bases between their ends. CDR3 length: 14 amino acids, cysteine to phenylalanine. Of all the DNA, just the CDR3 is kept, 42 bases in frame from base 1. Sequences SQVTM (CDR1) and ANQGSEA (CDR2) are obtained from the germline V gene. This receptor was identified in a human donor in good health. Some libraries in this study had Jurkat cell RNA spiked in. The V and J segments used are TRBV29-1 and TRBJ2-7; matching of 6 bases hints at TRBD2 as the D gene. The sequenced sample consisted of naive CD8+ T cells from blood, with Jurkat cell RNA spiked in. This specimen's cell subset or site label, interpreted: FACS-sorted CD8+CD4-CCR7+CD45RA+ naive T cells. The sequence in DNA is TGCAGCGTTGAGGTGGCGGGGATGATCTACGAGCAGTACTTC. It specifies CSVEVAGMIYEQYF.